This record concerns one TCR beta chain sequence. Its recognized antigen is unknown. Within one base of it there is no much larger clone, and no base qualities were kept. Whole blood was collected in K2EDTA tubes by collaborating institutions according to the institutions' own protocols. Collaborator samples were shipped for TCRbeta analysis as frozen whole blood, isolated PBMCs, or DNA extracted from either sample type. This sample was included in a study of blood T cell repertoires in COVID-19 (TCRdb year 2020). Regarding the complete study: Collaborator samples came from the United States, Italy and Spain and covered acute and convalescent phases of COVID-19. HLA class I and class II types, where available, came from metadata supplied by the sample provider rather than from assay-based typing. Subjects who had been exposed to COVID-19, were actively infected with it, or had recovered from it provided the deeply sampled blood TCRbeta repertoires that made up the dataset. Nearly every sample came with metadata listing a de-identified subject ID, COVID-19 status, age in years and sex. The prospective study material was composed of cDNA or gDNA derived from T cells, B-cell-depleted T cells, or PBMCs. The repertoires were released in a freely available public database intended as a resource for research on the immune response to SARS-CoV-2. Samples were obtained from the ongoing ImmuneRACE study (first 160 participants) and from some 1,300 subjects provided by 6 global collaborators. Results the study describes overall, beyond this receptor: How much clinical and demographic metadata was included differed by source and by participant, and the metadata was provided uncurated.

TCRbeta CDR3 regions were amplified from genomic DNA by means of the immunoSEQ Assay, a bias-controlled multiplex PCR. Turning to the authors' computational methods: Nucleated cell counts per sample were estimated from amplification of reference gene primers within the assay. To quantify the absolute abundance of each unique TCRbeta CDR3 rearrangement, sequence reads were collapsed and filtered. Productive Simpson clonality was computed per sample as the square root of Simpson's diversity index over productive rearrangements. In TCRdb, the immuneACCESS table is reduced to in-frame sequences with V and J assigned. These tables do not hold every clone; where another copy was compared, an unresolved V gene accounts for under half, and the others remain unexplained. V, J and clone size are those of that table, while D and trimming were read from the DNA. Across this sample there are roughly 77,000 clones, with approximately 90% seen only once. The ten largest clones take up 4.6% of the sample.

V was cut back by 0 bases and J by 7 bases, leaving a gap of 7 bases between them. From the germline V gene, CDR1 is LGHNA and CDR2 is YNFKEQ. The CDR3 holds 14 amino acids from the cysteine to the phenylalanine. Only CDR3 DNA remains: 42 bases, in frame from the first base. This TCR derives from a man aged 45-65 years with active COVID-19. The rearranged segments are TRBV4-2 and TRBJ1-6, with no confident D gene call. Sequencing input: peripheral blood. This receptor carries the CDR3 CASSQEVENSPLHF. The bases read TGTGCCAGCAGCCAAGAGGTAGAAAATTCACCCCTCCACTTT.